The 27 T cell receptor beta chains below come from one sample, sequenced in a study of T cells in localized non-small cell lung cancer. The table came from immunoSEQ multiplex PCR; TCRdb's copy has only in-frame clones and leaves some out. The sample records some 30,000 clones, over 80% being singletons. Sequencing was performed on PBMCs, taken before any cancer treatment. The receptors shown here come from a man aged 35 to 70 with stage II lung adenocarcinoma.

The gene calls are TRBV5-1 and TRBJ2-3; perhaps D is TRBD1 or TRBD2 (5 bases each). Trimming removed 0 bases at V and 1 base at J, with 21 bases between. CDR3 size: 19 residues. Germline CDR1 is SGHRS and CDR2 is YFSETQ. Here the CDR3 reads CASSLEFGAAKKRTDTQYF. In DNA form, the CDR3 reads TGCGCCAGCAGCTTGGAATTCGGGGCAGCTAAAAAACGCACAGATACGCAGTATTTT. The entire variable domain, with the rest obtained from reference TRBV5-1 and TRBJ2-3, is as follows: KAGVTQTPRYLIKTRGQQVTLSCSPISGHRSVSWYQQTPGQGLQFLFEYFSETQRNKGNFPGRFSGRQFSNSRSEMNVSTLELGDSALYLCASSLEFGAAKKRTDTQYFGPGTRLTVL.

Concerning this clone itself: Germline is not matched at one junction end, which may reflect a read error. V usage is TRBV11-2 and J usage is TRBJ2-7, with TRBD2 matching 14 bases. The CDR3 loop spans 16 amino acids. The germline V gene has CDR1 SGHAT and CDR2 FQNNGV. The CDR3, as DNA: TGTGCCAGCAGCTTCGACAGTCCGGGACTAGCGGGAGAGGGGCAGTTC. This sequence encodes CASSFDSPGLAGEGQF. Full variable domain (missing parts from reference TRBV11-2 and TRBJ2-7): EAGVAQSPRYKIIEKRQSVAFWCNPISGHATLYWYQQILGQGPKLLIQFQNNGVVDDSQLPKDRFSAERLKGVDSTLKIQPAKLEDSAVYLCASSFDSPGLAGEGQFGPGTRLTVT.

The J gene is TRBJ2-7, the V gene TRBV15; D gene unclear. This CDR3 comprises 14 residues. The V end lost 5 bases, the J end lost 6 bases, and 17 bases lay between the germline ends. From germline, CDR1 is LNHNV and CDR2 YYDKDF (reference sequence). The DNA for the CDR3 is TGTGCCACCAGCCCCGTAACCTGGGGAAGCGAGCAGTACTTC. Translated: CATSPVTWGSEQYF. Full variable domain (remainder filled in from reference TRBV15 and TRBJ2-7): DAMVIQNPRYQVTQFGKPVTLSCSQTLNHNVMYWYQQKSSQAPKLLFHYYDKDFNNEADTPDNFQSRRPNTSFCFLDIRSPGLGDTAMYLCATSPVTWGSEQYFGPGTRLTVT.

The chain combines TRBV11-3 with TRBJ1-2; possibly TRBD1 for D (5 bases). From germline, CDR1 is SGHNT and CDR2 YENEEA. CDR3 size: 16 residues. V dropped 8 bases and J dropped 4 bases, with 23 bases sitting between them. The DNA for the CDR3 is TGTGCCAGCTCCTTTCGAAACCCAGGGTCGAGCTATGGCTACACCTTC. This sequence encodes CASSFRNPGSSYGYTF.

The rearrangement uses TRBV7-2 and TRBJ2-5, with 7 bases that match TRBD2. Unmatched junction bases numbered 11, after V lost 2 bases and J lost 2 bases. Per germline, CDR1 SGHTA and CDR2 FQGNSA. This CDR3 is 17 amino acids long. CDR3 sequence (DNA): TGTGCCAGCAGCTTAAGGCTAGCGGTCGGGGGGCAAGAGACCCAGTACTTC. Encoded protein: CASSLRLAVGGQETQYF.

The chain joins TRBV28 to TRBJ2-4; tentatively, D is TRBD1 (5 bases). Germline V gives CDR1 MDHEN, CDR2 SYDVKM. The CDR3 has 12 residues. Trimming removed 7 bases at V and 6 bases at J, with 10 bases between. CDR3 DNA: TGTGCCAGCACCCAAAGGGGAAACATTCAGTACTTC. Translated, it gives CASTQRGNIQYF.

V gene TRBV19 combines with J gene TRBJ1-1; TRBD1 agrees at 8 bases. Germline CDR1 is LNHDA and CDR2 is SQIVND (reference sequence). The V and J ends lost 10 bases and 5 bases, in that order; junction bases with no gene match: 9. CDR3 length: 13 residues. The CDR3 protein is CATLGQGGTEAFF. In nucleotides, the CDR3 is TGTGCCACCCTCGGACAGGGTGGAACTGAAGCTTTCTTT.

The CDR3 sequence: CASSAATSGQIAYNEQFF. The CDR3 region has the DNA TGTGCCAGCAGTGCCGCGACTAGCGGGCAGATAGCCTACAATGAGCAGTTCTTC. The chain carries TRBV2 and TRBJ2-1; 10 bases fit TRBD2. The CDR3 extends over 18 amino acids. Germline CDR1 and CDR2: SNHLY and FYNNEI. With 4 bases clipped from V and 2 bases from J, the junction kept 11 bases outside the gene matches.

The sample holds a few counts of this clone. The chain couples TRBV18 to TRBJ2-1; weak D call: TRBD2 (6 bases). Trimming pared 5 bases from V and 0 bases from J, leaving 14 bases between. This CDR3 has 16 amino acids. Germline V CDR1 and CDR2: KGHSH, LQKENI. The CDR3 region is CASSSGTPRSYNEQFF. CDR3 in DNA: TGTGCCAGCTCATCCGGGACTCCACGCTCCTACAATGAGCAGTTCTTC.

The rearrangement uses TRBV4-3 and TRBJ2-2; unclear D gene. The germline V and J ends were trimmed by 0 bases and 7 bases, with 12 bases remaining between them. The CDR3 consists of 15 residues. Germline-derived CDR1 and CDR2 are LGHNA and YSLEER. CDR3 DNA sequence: TGCGCCAGCAGCCAAGAAAGGTCCTCAGGCGGGGAGCTGTTTTTT. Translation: CASSQERSSGGELFF.

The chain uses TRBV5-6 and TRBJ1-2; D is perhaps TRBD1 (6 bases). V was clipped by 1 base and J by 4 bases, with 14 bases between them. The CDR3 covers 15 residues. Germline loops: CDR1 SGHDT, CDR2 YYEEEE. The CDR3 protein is CASSLLAGAFYGYTF. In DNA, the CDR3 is TGTGCCAGCAGCTTGTTGGCAGGGGCGTTCTATGGCTACACCTTC.

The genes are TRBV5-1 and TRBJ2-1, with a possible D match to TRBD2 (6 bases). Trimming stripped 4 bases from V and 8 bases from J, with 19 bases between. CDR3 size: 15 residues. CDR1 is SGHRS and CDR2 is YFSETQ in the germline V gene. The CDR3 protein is CASSTPGTLYYEQFF. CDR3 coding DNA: TGCGCCAGCAGCACACCCGGGACTTTATATTATGAGCAGTTCTTC.

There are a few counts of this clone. The CDR3: CATRRAGVSRLSGANVLTF. The CDR3 DNA sequence: TGTGCCACCCGCAGAGCGGGAGTTTCCCGTCTCTCTGGGGCCAACGTCCTGACTTTC. The genes are TRBV19 and TRBJ2-6; 8 bases fit TRBD2. The germline V gene encodes CDR1 LNHDA and CDR2 SQIVND (reference sequence). This CDR3 has 19 amino acids. The junction had 17 bases not matched to a gene; V was cut back by 10 bases and J by 0 bases.

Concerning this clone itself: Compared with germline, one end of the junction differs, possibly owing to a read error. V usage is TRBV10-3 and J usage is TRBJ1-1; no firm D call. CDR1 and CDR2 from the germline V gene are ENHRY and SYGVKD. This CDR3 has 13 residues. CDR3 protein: CAISEALLSGIYF. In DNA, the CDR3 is TGTGCCATCAGTGAGGCTCTTTTGTCGGGCATCTACTTT.

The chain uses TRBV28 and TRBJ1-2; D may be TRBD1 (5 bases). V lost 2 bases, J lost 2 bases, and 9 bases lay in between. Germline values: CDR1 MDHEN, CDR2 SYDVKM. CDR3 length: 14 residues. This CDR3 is CASSLQGRNYGYTF. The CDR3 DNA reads TGTGCCAGCAGTTTACAGGGACGGAACTATGGCTACACCTTC.

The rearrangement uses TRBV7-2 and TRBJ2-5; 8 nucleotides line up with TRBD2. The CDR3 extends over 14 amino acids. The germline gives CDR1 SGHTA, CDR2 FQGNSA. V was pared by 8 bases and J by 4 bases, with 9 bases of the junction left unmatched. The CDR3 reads CASAPGGAGETQYF. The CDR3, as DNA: TGTGCCAGCGCCCCCGGGGGGGCAGGAGAGACCCAGTACTTC.

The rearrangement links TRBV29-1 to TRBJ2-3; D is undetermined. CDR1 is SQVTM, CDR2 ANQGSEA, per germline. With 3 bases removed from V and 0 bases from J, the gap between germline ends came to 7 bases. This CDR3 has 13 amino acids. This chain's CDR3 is CSVDAGSTDTQYF. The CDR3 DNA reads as TGCAGCGTTGATGCCGGGAGCACAGATACGCAGTATTTT.

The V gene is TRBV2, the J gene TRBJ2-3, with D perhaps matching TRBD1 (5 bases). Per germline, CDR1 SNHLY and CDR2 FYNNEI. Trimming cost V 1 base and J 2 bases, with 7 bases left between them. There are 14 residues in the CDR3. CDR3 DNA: TGTGCCAGCAGTGAAGGACAGACCACAGATACGCAGTATTTT. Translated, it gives CASSEGQTTDTQYF. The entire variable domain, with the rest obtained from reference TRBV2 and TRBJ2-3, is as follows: EPEVTQTPSHQVTQMGQEVILRCVPISNHLYFYWYRQILGQKVEFLVSFYNNEISEKSEIFDDQFSVERPDGSNFTLKIRSTKLEDSAMYFCASSEGQTTDTQYFGPGTRLTVL.

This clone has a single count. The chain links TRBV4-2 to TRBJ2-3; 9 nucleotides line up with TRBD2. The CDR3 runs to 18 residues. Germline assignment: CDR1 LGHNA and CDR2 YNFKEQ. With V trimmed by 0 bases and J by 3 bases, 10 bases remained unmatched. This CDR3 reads CASSQESRGRASTDTQYF. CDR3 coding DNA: TGTGCCAGCAGCCAAGAGAGTCGCGGGAGGGCCTCGACAGATACGCAGTATTTT.

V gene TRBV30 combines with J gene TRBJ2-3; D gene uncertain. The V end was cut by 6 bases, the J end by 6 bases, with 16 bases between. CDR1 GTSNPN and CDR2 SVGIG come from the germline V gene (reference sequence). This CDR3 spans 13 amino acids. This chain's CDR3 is CACSPSEKDTQYF. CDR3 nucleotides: TGTGCCTGCTCCCCATCGGAAAAGGATACGCAGTATTTT.

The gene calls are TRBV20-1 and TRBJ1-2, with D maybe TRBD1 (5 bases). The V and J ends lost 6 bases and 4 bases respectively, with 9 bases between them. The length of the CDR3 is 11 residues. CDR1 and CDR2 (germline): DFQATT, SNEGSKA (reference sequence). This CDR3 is CSAGTVYGYTF. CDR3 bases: TGCAGTGCCGGGACGGTCTATGGCTACACCTTC.

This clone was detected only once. CDR3 protein: CASSPRQSNTEAFF. In DNA form, the CDR3 reads TGTGCCAGCAGCCCCCGACAGTCGAACACTGAAGCTTTCTTT. The genes are TRBV6-6 and TRBJ1-1; perhaps TRBD1 as D (5 bases). This CDR3 is built from 14 residues. V shed 6 bases and J shed 1 base, with 12 bases lying between them. In germline, CDR1 is MNHNY, CDR2 SVGAGI (reference sequence).

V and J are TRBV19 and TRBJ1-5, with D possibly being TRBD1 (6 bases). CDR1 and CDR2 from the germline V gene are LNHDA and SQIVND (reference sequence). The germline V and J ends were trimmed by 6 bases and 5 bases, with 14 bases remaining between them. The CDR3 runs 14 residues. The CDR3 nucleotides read TGTGCCAGTAGCCCTCAGGGGAGGGATCAGCCCCAGCATTTT. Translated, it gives CASSPQGRDQPQHF.

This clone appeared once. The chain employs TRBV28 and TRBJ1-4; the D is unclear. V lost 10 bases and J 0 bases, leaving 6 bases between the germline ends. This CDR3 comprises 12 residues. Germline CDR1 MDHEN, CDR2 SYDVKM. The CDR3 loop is CAIESTNEKLFF. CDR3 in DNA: TGTGCCATAGAGTCAACTAATGAAAAACTGTTTTTT. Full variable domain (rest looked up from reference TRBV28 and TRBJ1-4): DVKVTQSSRYLVKRTGEKVFLECVQDMDHENMFWYRQDPGLGLRLIYFSYDVKMKEKGDIPEGYSVSREKKERFSLILESASTNQTSMYLCAIESTNEKLFFGSGTQLSVL.

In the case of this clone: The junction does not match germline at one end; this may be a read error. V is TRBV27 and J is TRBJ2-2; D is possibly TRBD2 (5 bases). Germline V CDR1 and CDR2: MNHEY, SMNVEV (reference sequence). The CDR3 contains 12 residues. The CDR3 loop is CASSLRPGVLFF. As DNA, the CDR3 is TGTGCCAGCAGTTTACGGCCCGGGGTGCTGTTTTTT.

This chain's CDR3 is CASSLWDSYTEAFF. As DNA, the CDR3 is TGTGCCAGCAGTTTGTGGGACAGTTACACTGAAGCTTTCTTT. The chain has TRBV27 and TRBJ1-1; 7 positions match TRBD1. From germline, CDR1 is MNHEY and CDR2 SMNVEV (reference sequence). Unmatched junction bases numbered 4, after V lost 3 bases and J lost 3 bases. The CDR3 is made up of 14 amino acids.

In DNA form, the CDR3 reads TGTGCCAGCAGCGTAGCGGACAGCTCCTACGAGCAGTACTTC. Translated, it gives CASSVADSSYEQYF. The gene calls are TRBV9 and TRBJ2-7; possibly TRBD1 for D (6 bases). V lost 0 bases and J lost 0, with 7 bases in between. Germline loops: CDR1 SGDLS, CDR2 YYNGEE. This CDR3 contains 14 residues.